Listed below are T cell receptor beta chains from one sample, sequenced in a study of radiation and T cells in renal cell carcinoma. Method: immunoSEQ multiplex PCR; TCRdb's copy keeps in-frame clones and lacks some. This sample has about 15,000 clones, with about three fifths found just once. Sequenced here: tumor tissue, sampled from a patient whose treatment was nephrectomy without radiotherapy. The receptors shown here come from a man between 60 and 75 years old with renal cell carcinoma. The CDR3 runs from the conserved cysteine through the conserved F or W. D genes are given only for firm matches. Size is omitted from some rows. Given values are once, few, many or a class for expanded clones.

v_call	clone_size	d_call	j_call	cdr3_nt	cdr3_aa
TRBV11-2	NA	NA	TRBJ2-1	TGTGCCAGCAGCTTGAGCCTCTACAATGAGCAGTTCTTC	CASSLSLYNEQFF
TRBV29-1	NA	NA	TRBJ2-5	TGCAGCGTTGAAGGAACACAAGAGACCCAGTACTTC	CSVEGTQETQYF
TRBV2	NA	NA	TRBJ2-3	TGTGCCAGCAGTTTTATCACAGATACGCAGTATTTT	CASSFITDTQYF
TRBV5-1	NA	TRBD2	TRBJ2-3	TGCGCCAGCAGCTCACAAGCGGGGTACACAGATACGCAGTATTTT	CASSSQAGYTDTQYF
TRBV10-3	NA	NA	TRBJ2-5	TGTGCCACCCGGAATAACCGAGTGGGAGAGACCCAGTACTTC	CATRNNRVGETQYF
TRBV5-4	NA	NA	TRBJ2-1	TGTGCCAGCAGCTCCAAGGCGGGCGCTGACAATGAGCAGTTCTTC	CASSSKAGADNEQFF
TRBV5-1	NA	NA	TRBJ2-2	TGCGCCAGCAGCCAACAGCTTACCGGGGAGCTGTTTTTT	CASSQQLTGELFF
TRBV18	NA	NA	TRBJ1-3	TGTGCCAGCTCGTCCCGGGGCGCCATGGGGACCTCTGGAAACACCATATATTTT	CASSSRGAMGTSGNTIYF
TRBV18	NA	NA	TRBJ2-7	TGTGCCAGCTCACCGAGACGGGAATACGAGCAGTACTTC	CASSPRREYEQYF
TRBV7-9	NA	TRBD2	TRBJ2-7	TGTGCCAGCAGCCGGGACGGGACTAGCGGGGTGGGGGAGCAGTACTTC	CASSRDGTSGVGEQYF
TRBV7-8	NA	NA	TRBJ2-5	TGTGCCAGCAGCCGGACTGCCAAATTCGAGACCCAGTACTTC	CASSRTAKFETQYF
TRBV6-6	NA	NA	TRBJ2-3	TGTGCCAGCAGCCCGTCCCGAGATACGCAGTATTTT	CASSPSRDTQYF
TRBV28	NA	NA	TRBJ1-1	TGTGCCAGCAGTTTTTTTTCTGTTGGGGGGTCCTTTGACACTGAAGCTTTCTTT	CASSFFSVGGSFDTEAFF
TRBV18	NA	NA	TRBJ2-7	TGTGCCAGCTCACTCACGGGGGGCTCGGACTACGAGCAGTACTTC	CASSLTGGSDYEQYF
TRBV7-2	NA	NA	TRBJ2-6	TGTGCCAGCAGCCGCGACGCTGGAGGGGGAGGCGCTGGGGCCAACGTCCTGACTTTC	CASSRDAGGGGAGANVLTF
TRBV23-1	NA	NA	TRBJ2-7	TGCGCCAGCAGTCTTTCAGGGATCGGGACTCCTACCTACGAGCAGTACTTC	CASSLSGIGTPTYEQYF
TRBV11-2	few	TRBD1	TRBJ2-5	TGTGCCAGCAGCGAACAGGGGGCCGGGGAGACCCAGTACTTC	CASSEQGAGETQYF
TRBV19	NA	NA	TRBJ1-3	TGTGCCAGTAGTATAGAACCGGGCTTTGGAAACACCATATATTTT	CASSIEPGFGNTIYF
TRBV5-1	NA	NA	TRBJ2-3	TGCGCCAGCACCCTAGCCCCGAGGACAGATACGCAGTATTTT	CASTLAPRTDTQYF
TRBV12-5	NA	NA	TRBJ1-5	TGTGCTAGTGGTTTGACTCGCCCGGACCTTAGCAATCAGCCCCAGCATTTT	CASGLTRPDLSNQPQHF
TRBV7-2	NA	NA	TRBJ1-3	TGTGCCAGCAGCTTAGACCACTCTGGAAACACCATATATTTT	CASSLDHSGNTIYF
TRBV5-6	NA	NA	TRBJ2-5	TGTGCCAGCAGCTTTAAAATGCAGCGGTTGGGTGAAGAGACCCAGTACTTC	CASSFKMQRLGEETQYF